A single sample gave rise to the 28 T cell receptor beta chains below, sequenced in a study of OX40 agonist ivuxolimab in advanced cancers. Sequenced by immunoSEQ multiplex PCR; TCRdb stores in-frame clones only, minus some. The top ten clones hold more than 1.5% of a sample with about 76,000 clones, under 90% of them seen once. The source was CD4+ or CD8+ T cells sorted from blood, collected in a trial of the OX40 agonist ivuxolimab. The receptors derive from an adult with an advanced solid tumor such as melanoma, head and neck, liver or kidney cancer.

V and J are TRBV7-2 and TRBJ2-4; 8 positions agree with TRBD1. Germline CDR1 is SGHTA and CDR2 is FQGNSA. The CDR3 consists of 15 residues. With V trimmed by 1 base and J by 6 bases, 5 bases remained unmatched. The CDR3 DNA reads as TGTGCCAGCAGCTTAGGGACAGGGTGGAGAAACATTCAGTACTTC. As protein: CASSLGTGWRNIQYF.

V and J are TRBV5-6 and TRBJ1-2, with unresolved D. Per the germline V gene, CDR1 is SGHDT and CDR2 is YYEEEE. The V and J ends lost 1 base and 3 bases respectively, with 4 bases between them. The CDR3 is made up of 12 amino acids. DNA for the CDR3: TGTGCCAGCAGCTTGACGGACTATGGCTACACCTTC. As protein: CASSLTDYGYTF.

The rearrangement uses TRBV7-2 and TRBJ1-2; 7 nucleotides agree with TRBD1. V shed 4 bases, J shed 4 bases, and the junction held 6 bases outside the gene matches. This CDR3 is built from 14 residues. Germline V lookup: CDR1 SGHTA, CDR2 FQGNSA. The DNA of the CDR3 is TGTGCCAGCAGCTCCCCGACAGGGATCTATGGCTACACCTTC. Residues: CASSSPTGIYGYTF.

The rearrangement uses TRBV21-1 and TRBJ1-5. TRBV21-1 is noted as a pseudogene. The CDR3 length is 16 residues. Here the CDR3 reads CASSAGDLYLNQPQHF. The CDR3 nucleotides read TGTGCCAGCAGCGCCGGGGACCTTTACCTCAATCAGCCCCAGCATTTT.

Only one count was recorded for this clone. This chain joins TRBV28 and TRBJ1-2; the D gene is possibly TRBD1 (5 bases). Germline V gives CDR1 MDHEN, CDR2 SYDVKM. The CDR3 spans 12 residues. V was shortened by 6 bases and J by 4 bases, with 9 bases between the two germline ends. CDR3 in amino acids: CASRYTGYGYTF. The CDR3 DNA is TGTGCCAGCAGATATACAGGCTATGGCTACACCTTC.

V is TRBV4-1 and J is TRBJ2-2; D assignment may be TRBD1 or TRBD2 (6 bases each). The germline V gene has CDR1 MGHRA and CDR2 YSYEKL. CDR3 length: 17 residues. V dropped 1 base and J dropped 3 bases, with 15 bases sitting between them. CDR3 nucleotides: TGCGCCAGCAGCCAAGGAAGGGCGAGGGGGGACACCGGGGAGCTGTTTTTT. As protein: CASSQGRARGDTGELFF.

About this clone itself: The sample has other DNA sequences that encode this CDR3 too. The chain joins TRBV18 to TRBJ1-2; D not certain. The CDR3 covers 12 residues. In germline, CDR1 is KGHSH, CDR2 LQKENI. The V end was cut by 1 base, the J end by 5 bases, with 5 bases between. As DNA, the CDR3 is TGTGCCAGCTCACCACTGGGGTATGGCTACACCTTC. This translates into CASSPLGYGYTF.

Concerning this clone: The junction departs from the called germline gene at one end, perhaps through a read error. Other DNA sequences within the sample encode an identical CDR3. V and J are TRBV6-5 and TRBJ1-5; D not certain. There are 14 residues in the CDR3. Germline V gene lookup returns CDR1 MNHEY and CDR2 SVGAGI. CDR3 bases: TGCGCCAGCAGTTACTCAAGAGGGTACCAGCCCCAGCATTTT. The encoded protein is CASSYSRGYQPQHF.

This sequence joins TRBV7-2 and TRBJ2-5; D remains unclear. The germline V and J ends were trimmed by 3 bases and 3 bases, with 2 bases remaining between them. The CDR3 contains 11 residues. Looked up from germline, CDR1 is SGHTA and CDR2 is FQGNSA. The CDR3 loop reads CASSFKETQYF. In DNA, the CDR3 is TGTGCCAGCAGCTTCAAAGAGACCCAGTACTTC. Drawing the rest from reference TRBV7-2 and TRBJ2-5, the complete variable domain is GAGVSQSPSNKVTEKGKDVELRCDPISGHTALYWYRQSLGQGLEFLIYFQGNSAPDKSGLPSDRFSAERTGGSVSTLTIQRTQQEDSAVYLCASSFKETQYFGPGTRLLVL.

V is TRBV7-9 and J is TRBJ1-2, with D possibly matching TRBD1 (5 bases). Germline V CDR1 and CDR2: SEHNR, FQNEAQ (reference sequence). CDR3 length equals 15 residues. Trimming took off 5 bases at V and 5 bases at J, with 18 bases between the two ends. The CDR3 region has the DNA TGTGCCAGCAGCCTAGGGACCTATCTTTGGTATGGCTACACCTTC. Residues: CASSLGTYLWYGYTF.

This clone has only a few counts. This sequence joins TRBV19 and TRBJ1-4; no reliable D call. The V end lost 5 bases, the J end lost 2 bases, and 9 bases lay between the germline ends. This CDR3 is 14 amino acids long. CDR1 LNHDA and CDR2 SQIVND come from the germline V gene (reference sequence). The CDR3: CASSPSETNEKLFF. CDR3 DNA: TGTGCCAGTAGTCCCTCGGAGACTAATGAAAAACTGTTTTTT.

The V and J genes are TRBV29-1 and TRBJ1-1; a weak D match, TRBD1 (6 bases). V was clipped by 2 bases and J by 1 base, with 8 bases between them. The length of the CDR3 is 13 residues. Per germline, CDR1 SQVTM and CDR2 ANQGSEA. CDR3 nucleotides: TGCAGCGTTGAACCAGGGGCGAACACTGAAGCTTTCTTT. Its translation is CSVEPGANTEAFF.

The rearrangement uses TRBV18 and TRBJ1-1; the D gene is possibly TRBD1 (6 bases). This CDR3 comprises 13 residues. V was shortened by 5 bases and J by 1 base, with 8 bases between the two germline ends. Germline V gene sequence: CDR1 KGHSH, CDR2 LQKENI. CDR3 in DNA: TGTGCCAGCTCAGGACAGCCGAACACTGAAGCTTTCTTT. It codes for CASSGQPNTEAFF.

J is TRBJ2-2 and V is TRBV5-1; 9 bases match TRBD2. V shed 4 bases, J shed 3 bases, and the junction held 10 bases outside the gene matches. The CDR3 length is 17 residues. The germline CDR1 and CDR2 sequences are SGHRS and YFSETQ. CDR3 DNA: TGCGCCAGCAGCAGAAGTCCCGGCGGGGGGGACACCGGGGAGCTGTTTTTT. It yields the protein CASSRSPGGGDTGELFF.

The rearrangement links TRBV19 to TRBJ2-6; perhaps TRBD1 as D (6 bases). V lost 5 bases and J lost 1, with 15 bases in between. This CDR3 is 17 amino acids long. The V gene's germline CDR1 is LNHDA and CDR2 SQIVND (reference sequence). This CDR3 is CASSLGDTLSGANVLTF. The CDR3 DNA is TGTGCCAGTAGTCTGGGGGACACTTTATCTGGGGCCAACGTCCTGACTTTC.

The DNA of the CDR3 is TGTGCCAGCAGTGAACGTCTGGGACAGGGGGACTATGGCTACACCTTC. Amino acids: CASSERLGQGDYGYTF. This rearrangement joins TRBV6-1 to TRBJ1-2; 11 nucleotides line up with TRBD1. The trim removed 2 bases at V and 3 bases at J, leaving 5 bases unmatched. Looked up from germline, CDR1 is MNHNS and CDR2 is SASEGT. CDR3 length: 16 amino acids.

This clone was seen only once. The chain is built from TRBV4-2 and TRBJ2-2; TRBD1 or TRBD2 may be the D gene (7 bases each). CDR3 length equals 18 residues. The V and J ends lost 0 bases and 3 bases respectively, with 17 bases between them. Germline values: CDR1 LGHNA, CDR2 YNFKEQ. The CDR3 spells CASSQDPGGGPDTGELFF. CDR3 coding DNA: TGTGCCAGCAGCCAAGACCCAGGGGGGGGGCCGGACACCGGGGAGCTGTTTTTT.

The chain is built from TRBV5-1 and TRBJ2-7; 7 nucleotides agree with TRBD1. Germline V gene data show CDR1 as SGHRS and CDR2 as YFSETQ. V lost 0 bases, J lost 5 bases, and 8 bases stayed unmatched. This CDR3 is 15 amino acids long. The DNA for the CDR3 is TGCGCCAGCAGCTTGGCCGTGACAGGGTCCGACGAGCAGTACTTC. Its protein product is CASSLAVTGSDEQYF. Full variable domain (outside the CDR3, taken from reference TRBV5-1 and TRBJ2-7): KAGVTQTPRYLIKTRGQQVTLSCSPISGHRSVSWYQQTPGQGLQFLFEYFSETQRNKGNFPGRFSGRQFSNSRSEMNVSTLELGDSALYLCASSLAVTGSDEQYFGPGTRLTVT.

V and J are TRBV25-1 and TRBJ1-6; TRBD1 agrees at 10 bases. Germline CDR1 reads MGHDK; CDR2 reads SYGVNS. Trimming at V came to 3 bases and at J to 7 bases, leaving 6 bases not matched to a gene. The CDR3 sequence is 16 residues long. The CDR3: CASSDPGTGVNSPLHF. CDR3 DNA: TGTGCCAGCAGTGATCCTGGGACAGGGGTAAATTCACCCCTCCACTTT. The complete variable domain, with remaining parts taken from reference TRBV25-1 and TRBJ1-6, reads EADIYQTPRYLVIGTGKKITLECSQTMGHDKMYWYQQDPGMELHLIHYSYGVNSTEKGDLSSESTVSRIRTEHFPLTLESARPSHTSQYLCASSDPGTGVNSPLHFGNGTRLTVT.

The chain is built from TRBV19 and TRBJ1-3; D is unresolved. The CDR3 runs 15 residues. Germline V CDR1 and CDR2: LNHDA, SQIVND (reference sequence). V was clipped by 8 bases and J by 0 bases, with 14 bases between them. DNA for the CDR3: TGTGCCAGTGACACAACGGGTGACTCTGGAAACACCATATATTTT. It translates to CASDTTGDSGNTIYF.

V is TRBV4-1 and J is TRBJ2-5; maybe TRBD2 (7 bases). The germline V gene has CDR1 MGHRA and CDR2 YSYEKL. Trimming removed 0 bases at V and 0 bases at J, with 14 bases between. This CDR3 has 17 amino acids. The CDR3: CASSQEGGEMHQETQYF. CDR3 sequence (DNA): TGCGCCAGCAGCCAAGAAGGGGGGGAAATGCACCAAGAGACCCAGTACTTC.

This clone was counted between two and nine times. The chain links TRBV21-1 to TRBJ1-5. TRBV21-1 is a pseudogene locus. This CDR3 has 12 residues. The CDR3 DNA reads as TGTGCCAGCAGCACCGGAGGGCGAACCCAGCATTTT. Translation gives CASSTGGRTQHF.

CDR3 nucleotide sequence: TGTGCCAGCAGCCAAACGGCAGCGGGGGGGCATACGCAGTATTTT. This sequence encodes CASSQTAAGGHTQYF. The chain carries TRBV5-6 and TRBJ2-3; 10 bases agree with TRBD2. This CDR3 has 15 residues. Germline loops: CDR1 SGHDT, CDR2 YYEEEE. With V trimmed by 4 bases and J by 7 bases, 9 bases remained unmatched.

This chain links TRBV4-1 with TRBJ2-2; D might be TRBD1 (5 bases). CDR1 is MGHRA, CDR2 YSYEKL, per germline. The CDR3 runs to 19 residues. Trimming cost V 0 bases and J 5 bases, with 22 bases left between them. The DNA of the CDR3 is TGCGCCAGCAGCCAAGATCGGAATAGTGTCGCAGGGCGGACCGGGGAGCTGTTTTTT. Translating gives CASSQDRNSVAGRTGELFF.

The chain links TRBV2 to TRBJ2-1; 8 bases align to TRBD2. The germline CDR1 and CDR2 sequences are SNHLY and FYNNEI. The CDR3 loop spans 15 amino acids. Trimming cost V 6 bases and J 2 bases; bases outside gene matches: 6. In DNA, the CDR3 is TGTGCCAGCAGGAGTGGCGGGGGGACCTACAATGAGCAGTTCTTC. It codes for CASRSGGGTYNEQFF.

The rearrangement links TRBV7-9 to TRBJ1-4; TRBD1 agrees at 7 bases. Germline V gene sequence: CDR1 SEHNR, CDR2 FQNEAQ (reference sequence). The CDR3 length is 13 residues. With 5 bases clipped from V and 8 bases from J, the junction kept 5 bases outside the gene matches. CDR3: CASSPWDSEKLFF. CDR3 sequence (DNA): TGTGCCAGCAGCCCTTGGGACAGCGAAAAACTGTTTTTT.

This clone was detected a few times. The chain has TRBV7-6 and TRBJ2-1; 11 bases match TRBD2. The V gene end was trimmed by 7 bases and the J gene end by 5 bases; junction bases not matched to a gene: 7. CDR3 size: 15 residues. CDR1 is SGHVS and CDR2 is FNYEAQ in the germline V gene. CDR3 nucleotides: TGTGCCAGCACCTCCCTAGCGGGGGGAAACAATGAGCAGTTCTTC. Translation: CASTSLAGGNNEQFF.

The chain joins TRBV7-9 to TRBJ2-7; D is undetermined. The CDR3 is 13 residues long. Germline V gives CDR1 SEHNR, CDR2 FQNEAQ (reference sequence). V lost 5 bases, J lost 1 base, and 9 bases lay in between. CDR3 loop: CASSPPGSYEQYF. For the CDR3, the DNA is TGTGCCAGCAGCCCACCCGGGTCCTACGAGCAGTACTTC.